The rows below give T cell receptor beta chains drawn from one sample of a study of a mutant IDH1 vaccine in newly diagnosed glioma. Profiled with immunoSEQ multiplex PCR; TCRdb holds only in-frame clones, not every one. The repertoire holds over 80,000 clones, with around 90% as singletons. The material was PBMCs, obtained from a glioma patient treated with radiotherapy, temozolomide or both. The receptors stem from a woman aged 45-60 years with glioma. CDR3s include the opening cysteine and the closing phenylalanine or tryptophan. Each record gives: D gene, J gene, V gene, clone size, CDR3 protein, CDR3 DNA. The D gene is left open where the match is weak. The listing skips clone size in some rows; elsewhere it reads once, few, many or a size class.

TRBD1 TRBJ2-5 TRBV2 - CASRGQQETQYF TGTGCCAGCCGGGGACAGCAAGAGACCCAGTACTTC
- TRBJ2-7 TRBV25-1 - CASRGGAYEQYF TGTGCCAGCAGGGGGGGAGCCTACGAGCAGTACTTC
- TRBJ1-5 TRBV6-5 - CASSSNQPQHF TGTGCCAGCAGTTCGAATCAGCCCCAGCATTTT
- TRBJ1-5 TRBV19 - CASRPGGRWGNQPQHF TGTGCCAGTAGGCCTGGGGGGCGATGGGGCAATCAGCCCCAGCATTTT
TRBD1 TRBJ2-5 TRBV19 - CASSLTGVRLGWTQYF TGTGCCAGTAGCTTGACAGGGGTTCGATTGGGTTGGACCCAGTACTTC
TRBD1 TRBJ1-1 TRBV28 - CASSPDRRNTEAFF TGTGCCAGCAGTCCGGACAGGCGGAACACTGAAGCTTTCTTT
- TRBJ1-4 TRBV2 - CASIRGSTNEKLFF TGTGCCAGCATTAGGGGTTCAACTAATGAAAAACTGTTTTTT
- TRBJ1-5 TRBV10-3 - CAISDRVYQPQHF TGTGCCATCAGTGACAGGGTTTACCAGCCCCAGCATTTT
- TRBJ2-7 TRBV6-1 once CASGPVIPSDEQYF TGTGCCAGCGGCCCCGTGATACCAAGCGACGAGCAGTACTTC
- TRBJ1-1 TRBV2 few CASSEGGHWGTEAFF TGTGCCAGCAGTGAAGGTGGCCACTGGGGCACTGAAGCTTTCTTT
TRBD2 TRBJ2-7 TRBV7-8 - CASSPYRLAGGYEQYF TGTGCCAGCAGCCCCTACCGACTAGCGGGAGGATACGAGCAGTACTTC
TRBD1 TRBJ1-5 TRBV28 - CASRTGQGGNQPQHF TGTGCCAGCAGAACGGGACAGGGTGGAAATCAGCCCCAGCATTTT
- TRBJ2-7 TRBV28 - CASSLRNEQYF TGTGCCAGCAGTCTTAGAAACGAGCAGTACTTC
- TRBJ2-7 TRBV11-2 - CASSPKTYGEQYF TGTGCCAGCAGCCCCAAAACCTACGGAGAGCAGTACTTC
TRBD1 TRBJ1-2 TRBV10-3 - CAISLTGDDYGYTF TGTGCCATCAGCCTGACAGGGGATGACTATGGCTACACCTTC
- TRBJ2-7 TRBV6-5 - CASSVRRTAYEQYF TGTGCCAGCAGTGTCCGCCGGACAGCCTACGAGCAGTACTTC
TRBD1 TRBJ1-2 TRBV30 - CAWSYSGGPGGYTF TGTGCCTGGAGTTACTCAGGGGGCCCGGGTGGCTACACCTTC
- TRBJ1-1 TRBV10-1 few CASSHNGNTEAFF TGCGCCAGCAGTCACAACGGGAACACTGAAGCTTTCTTT
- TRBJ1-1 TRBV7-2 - CASRATRVAFF TGTGCCAGCAGGGCTACAAGGGTCGCTTTCTTT
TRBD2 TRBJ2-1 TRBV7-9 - CASREPGLASSSYNEQFF TGTGCCAGCAGGGAACCGGGACTAGCGTCTAGCTCCTACAATGAGCAGTTCTTC
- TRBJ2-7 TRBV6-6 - CASSDSSRYEQYF TGTGCCAGCAGTGACAGTTCCCGATACGAGCAGTACTTC
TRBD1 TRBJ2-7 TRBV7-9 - CASSSRTGVRSKQYF TGTGCCAGCAGCTCCAGGACAGGGGTAAGATCCAAGCAGTACTTC
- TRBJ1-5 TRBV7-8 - CASSPPRRGRSNQPQHF TGTGCCAGCAGCCCCCCCAGAAGGGGTCGAAGCAATCAGCCCCAGCATTTT
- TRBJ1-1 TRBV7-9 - CASSLVGQWNTEAFF TGTGCCAGCAGCTTAGTAGGTCAGTGGAACACTGAAGCTTTCTTT
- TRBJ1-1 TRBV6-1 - CASSEAVPGTTEAFF TGTGCCAGCAGTGAAGCGGTACCAGGGACCACTGAAGCTTTCTTT
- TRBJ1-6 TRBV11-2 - CASSLLGRPLHF TGTGCCAGCAGCCTTTTGGGTCGACCCCTCCACTTT
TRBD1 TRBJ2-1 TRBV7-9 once CASSTTGTGNKISYNEQFF TGTGCCAGCAGCACAACCGGGACAGGGAATAAAATTTCCTACAATGAGCAGTTCTTC
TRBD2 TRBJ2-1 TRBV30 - CAWRGLAGSNEQFF TGTGCCTGGAGGGGACTAGCGGGAAGTAATGAGCAGTTCTTC
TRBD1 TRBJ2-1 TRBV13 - CASSFTLQGAFDNEQFF TGTGCCAGCAGCTTCACCCTCCAGGGGGCTTTCGACAATGAGCAGTTCTTC
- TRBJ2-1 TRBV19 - CASSIDEEYNEQFF TGTGCCAGTAGTATTGATGAAGAGTACAATGAGCAGTTCTTC
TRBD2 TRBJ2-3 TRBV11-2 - CASSSRLAGGVDTQYF TGTGCCAGCAGCTCCAGACTAGCGGGAGGAGTAGATACGCAGTATTTT
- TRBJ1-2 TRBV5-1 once CASSLGAGDYGYTF TGCGCCAGCAGCTTGGGGGCAGGGGACTATGGCTACACCTTC
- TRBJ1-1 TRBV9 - CASSVGVGDTEAFF TGTGCCAGCAGCGTAGGGGTGGGGGACACTGAAGCTTTCTTT
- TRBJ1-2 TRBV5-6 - CASSLRLPYGYTF TGTGCCAGCAGCCTCAGATTGCCCTATGGCTACACCTTC
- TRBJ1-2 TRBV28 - CATDKTGNYGYTF TGTGCCACCGACAAAACAGGGAACTATGGCTACACCTTC
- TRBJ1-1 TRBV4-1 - CASSPGTDEAFF TGCGCCAGCAGCCCCGGGACGGATGAAGCTTTCTTT